This section outlines one T cell receptor beta chain sequence together with its context. Its specificity is unknown. RNA transcripts were the template, and TCR beta CDR3 regions were amplified from them. First-round RT-PCR used HTBI primers; second-round multiplex PCR followed. TCRdb independently ran MiXCR on the multiplex PCR reads; one entry per CDR3 protein. Of hundreds of thousands of distinct CDR3 sequences in the sample, over 40% were seen once. This sample is part of a study of Graves' ophthalmopathy and Graves' hyperthyroidism. The CDR3 sequence is 14 residues long. CDR1 is SNHLY, CDR2 FYNNEI, per germline. V lost 6 bases and J 4 bases, leaving 15 bases between the germline ends. Study-level findings and limits: Progression of ophthalmopathy was predicted by the model with 70% to 71% sensitivity and just under 75% specificity. The blood repertoire also included most expanded thyroid clonotypes above 0.001 frequency.

The V and J genes are TRBV2 and TRBJ1-2, with D possibly being TRBD1 (5 bases). The sequenced sample was peripheral blood. This clonotype was obtained from an adult man with Graves' ophthalmopathy. The CDR3 spells CASSLRDESYGYTF. Written as DNA, the CDR3 is TGTGCCAGCAGCTTACGGGACGAGTCCTATGGCTACACCTTC.